This T cell receptor beta chain was sequenced during a study of shared clonotypes between healthy human individuals. TCRdb's table, derived via immunoSEQ multiplex PCR, lists solely in-frame clones and lacks some. The table records under 650,000 clones, 95% to 97% of them present only once. The CDR3 extends over 15 amino acids. J gave up 7 bases and V 3 bases, and 5 bases lay outside the gene matches. Germline CDR1 and CDR2: SGHDT and YYEEEE. This receptor was taken from a woman in her twenties or thirties in good health. Sequenced material: naive CD4+ T cells sorted from blood. Documented subset: CD45RA+ positively selected. The J gene is TRBJ2-7, the V gene TRBV5-6, with 15 nucleotides matching TRBD2. In DNA form, the CDR3 reads TGTGCCAGCAGCTGGACTAGCGGGAGGGCTGGGGAGCAGTACTTC. This encodes CASSWTSGRAGEQYF.